This T cell receptor (beta chain) was identified during a study of cytotoxic CD8 clonotypes in ibrutinib-treated CLL. Deep sequencing aimed at 1 in 200,000 to 1 in 1 million T cells' resolution. Libraries were prepared by immunoSEQ multiplex PCR; TCRdb keeps only in-frame clonotypes and omits some of them. This sample has more than 8,000 clones, with 60% to 65% found just once. Note on this clone: Its antigen is unknown.

Findings and limits, study-wide: Lymph node repertoires were not studied, and sampling times were unmatched. Clonality increased at ibrutinib response, then returned toward baseline at progression.

Germline CDR1 reads SNHLY; CDR2 reads FYNNEI. V shed 3 bases, J shed 7 bases, and the junction held 11 bases outside the gene matches. The CDR3 has 17 amino acids. The clonotype originates from a human donor with chronic lymphocytic leukemia. This chain connects TRBV2 to TRBJ2-1, with 11 bases that match TRBD2. The sample consisted of PBMCs, taken before ibrutinib treatment. In nucleotides, the CDR3 is TGTGCCAGCAGTGATGTAGCGGGAGGGCCGGGGGTGAATGAGCAGTTCTTC. As protein: CASSDVAGGPGVNEQFF.